This T cell receptor beta chain was documented in a study of blood T cell repertoires in COVID-19 (dated by TCRdb to 2018 to 2020). Looking at the study overall: Samples covering the acute and convalescent phases of COVID-19 were provided by collaborators in the United States, Italy and Spain. Subjects who had been exposed to COVID-19, were actively infected with it, or had recovered from it provided the deeply sampled blood TCRbeta repertoires that made up the dataset. The samples were drawn from the first 160 participants of the ongoing ImmuneRACE study and from under 1,500 subjects provided by 6 global collaborators. The material from the prospective study consisted of cDNA or gDNA derived from T cells, B-cell-depleted T cells, or PBMCs. Nearly every sample came with metadata listing a de-identified subject ID, COVID-19 status, age in years and sex. Where available, HLA class I and class II types were taken from metadata supplied by the sample provider and were not determined by assay-based typing. A freely available public database, intended as a resource for researchers studying the immune response to SARS-CoV-2, is where the repertoires were released. Broad study findings and their caveats: Clinical and demographic metadata were provided uncurated, with the amount varying by source and participant.

TCRbeta CDR3 regions were amplified from genomic DNA using the immunoSEQ Assay, a bias-controlled multiplex PCR. Under the source paper's analysis protocol: Nucleated cell counts per sample were estimated from amplification of reference gene primers within the assay. Sequence reads were collapsed and filtered to measure the absolute abundance of every unique TCRbeta CDR3 rearrangement. For each sample, productive Simpson clonality was calculated as the square root of Simpson's diversity index across productive rearrangements. In TCRdb, the immuneACCESS table is reduced to in-frame sequences with V and J assigned. These tables do not hold every clone; where another copy was compared, an unresolved V gene accounts for under half, and the others remain unexplained. The DNA was the basis for D and trimming; V, J and clone size are from that table. The sample has approximately 120,000 clones on record, 85% of them singletons. Under 8% of the sample comes from the top ten.

Comment on this clone: Its antigen specificity is not known. No quality values exist for individual bases; no much larger clone is one base distant.

Counted from cysteine to phenylalanine, this CDR3 has 14 amino acids. The DNA shown is the 42-base CDR3, in frame from base 1. CDR1 and CDR2 are drawn from the germline V gene: SQVTM, ANQGSEA. V lost 3 bases and J lost 9 bases, and the count of bases not matched to a germline gene is 6. Each collaborating institution followed its own protocols to collect whole blood in K2EDTA tubes. For TCRbeta analysis, collaborators shipped samples as frozen whole blood, isolated PBMCs, or DNA extracted from either of those sample types. The V gene is TRBV29-1 and the J gene is TRBJ2-1; 12 bases in the middle match TRBD2. This receptor was taken from a man at least 80 years old with active or convalescent COVID-19. The sequencing sample was made of peripheral blood. The DNA is TGCAGCGTTGACACTAGCGGGGGGCCCAGTGAGCAGTTCTTC. Its translation is CSVDTSGGPSEQFF.